These 21 T cell receptor beta chains originate from one sample sequenced in a study of cytomegalovirus exposure and HLA in healthy donors. PCR primers comprised 60 Vbeta and 13 Jbeta primers. Measured with immunoSEQ multiplex PCR; TCRdb has only the in-frame clones, and not every one. The sample lists approximately 200,000 clones; 70% to 85% were seen once. Sample: PBMCs. These receptor sequences come from a woman in her thirties in good health and CMV-seropositive.

The chain is built from TRBV29-1 and TRBJ2-2, with D possibly being TRBD1 (5 bases). V gave up 4 bases and J gave up 0 bases, with 9 bases separating them. This CDR3 spans 14 amino acids. Germline V gives CDR1 SQVTM, CDR2 ANQGSEA. CDR3: CSVVTGTNTGELFF. CDR3 nucleotide sequence: TGCAGCGTTGTAACAGGCACGAACACCGGGGAGCTGTTTTTT.

The rearrangement uses TRBV27 and TRBJ2-3; 12 bases line up with TRBD2. The germline CDR1 and CDR2 sequences are MNHEY and SMNVEV (reference sequence). V shed 5 bases, J shed 4 bases, and the junction held 10 bases outside the gene matches. The length of the CDR3 is 17 residues. The CDR3 DNA is TGTGCCAGCAGTCCCCGGACTAGCGGGATCGGTGCAGATACGCAGTATTTT. Residues: CASSPRTSGIGADTQYF.

V is TRBV7-9 and J is TRBJ2-2, with TRBD2 as a possible D gene (5 bases). Germline CDR1 SEHNR, CDR2 FQNEAQ (reference sequence). This CDR3 contains 16 residues. The V and J ends lost 1 base and 1 base respectively, with 10 bases between them. The CDR3 sequence: CASSLGLDLNTGELFF. CDR3 nucleotides: TGTGCCAGCAGCTTAGGGTTGGACTTGAACACCGGGGAGCTGTTTTTT.

The J gene is TRBJ1-4, the V gene TRBV6-5; 9 nucleotides match TRBD1. V shed 0 bases, J shed 5 bases, and the junction held 4 bases outside the gene matches. Germline V CDR1 and CDR2: MNHEY, SVGAGI. This CDR3 region has 16 residues. The CDR3 bases are TGTGCCAGCAGTTACTCGTCTGGGACAGGGAATGAAAAACTGTTTTTT. As protein: CASSYSSGTGNEKLFF.

This chain connects TRBV27 to TRBJ1-3; D is perhaps TRBD1 (6 bases). The CDR3 is 16 residues long. Germline V gene lookup returns CDR1 MNHEY and CDR2 SMNVEV (reference sequence). The germline V and J ends were trimmed by 8 bases and 0 bases, with 17 bases remaining between them. CDR3 residues: CASGLRGPVSGNTIYF. CDR3 bases: TGTGCCAGCGGACTCAGGGGCCCCGTCTCTGGAAACACCATATATTTT.

This clone was found once. This chain uses TRBV5-1 with TRBJ2-6; D is uncertain. This CDR3 spans 16 amino acids. Germline V gene sequence: CDR1 SGHRS, CDR2 YFSETQ. Trimming removed 4 bases from V and 1 base from J, with 12 bases in between. In DNA form, the CDR3 reads TGCGCCAGCAGCCTCCGGTTCGAATCTGGGGCCAACGTCCTGACTTTC. Translated, it gives CASSLRFESGANVLTF.

This chain links TRBV11-3 with TRBJ2-3; 7 nucleotides align to TRBD1. The germline V gene encodes CDR1 SGHNT and CDR2 YENEEA. V lost 3 bases and J lost 0; bases outside the gene matches: 3. The CDR3 is 15 amino acids. The CDR3 region is CASSLMGQSTDTQYF. The CDR3 coding sequence is TGTGCCAGCAGCTTGATGGGACAGAGCACAGATACGCAGTATTTT. Combining the CDR3 with reference TRBV11-3 and TRBJ2-3 gives the whole variable domain EAGVVQSPRYKIIEKKQPVAFWCNPISGHNTLYWYLQNLGQGPELLIRYENEEAVDDSQLPKDRFSAERLKGVDSTLKIQPAELGDSAVYLCASSLMGQSTDTQYFGPGTRLTVL.

This sequence joins TRBV7-2 and TRBJ2-1; D not resolved. The V and J ends lost 3 bases and 2 bases respectively, with 8 bases between them. CDR1 is SGHTA, CDR2 FQGNSA, per germline. The CDR3 runs 14 residues. The CDR3 DNA sequence: TGTGCCAGCAGCTTCCCGGGTCCCTACAATGAGCAGTTCTTC. Its protein is CASSFPGPYNEQFF.

The chain combines TRBV4-3 with TRBJ2-7, with TRBD2 identical over 12 bases. Looked up from germline, CDR1 is LGHNA and CDR2 is YSLEER. V lost 1 base, J lost 5 bases, and 6 bases stayed unmatched. The CDR3 runs to 16 residues. DNA of the CDR3: TGCGCCAGCAGCCAAGTTCCGACTAGCGGGAGTCACGAGCAGTACTTC. Translating gives CASSQVPTSGSHEQYF.

The CDR3 DNA follows: TGTGCCAGCAGCTTAGTCGGGACAGACAATCAGCCCCAGCATTTT. As protein: CASSLVGTDNQPQHF. The chain couples TRBV7-9 to TRBJ1-5; 7 bases map to TRBD1. This CDR3 has 15 residues. Unmatched junction bases numbered 3, after V lost 1 base and J lost 3 bases. Germline CDR1 SEHNR, CDR2 FQNEAQ (reference sequence).

The chain combines TRBV10-3 with TRBJ2-1, with 7 bases matching TRBD1. The CDR3 spans 14 residues. Germline values: CDR1 ENHRY, CDR2 SYGVKD. Germline trimming cut 6 bases from V and 1 base from J; bases unmatched to any gene: 3. The CDR3 DNA is TGTGCCATCAGGAGGACAGGATCCTACAATGAGCAGTTCTTC. Translating it yields CAIRRTGSYNEQFF.

This chain uses TRBV5-5 with TRBJ2-7; TRBD2 matches at 8 bases. Germline assignment: CDR1 SGHKS and CDR2 YYEKEE (reference sequence). The CDR3 covers 14 residues. J lost 6 bases, V lost 3 bases, and 8 bases had no gene match. The DNA for the CDR3 is TGTGCCAGCAGCTCCCCGGGACTAGATGGCGAGCAGTACTTC. Amino acids: CASSSPGLDGEQYF. The whole variable domain, filled in from reference TRBV5-5 and TRBJ2-7, reads DAGVTQSPTHLIKTRGQQVTLRCSPISGHKSVSWYQQVLGQGPQFIFQYYEKEERGRGNFPDRFSARQFPNYSSELNVNALLLGDSALYLCASSSPGLDGEQYFGPGTRLTVT.

V and J are TRBV4-1 and TRBJ2-7; TRBD2 might be the D (6 bases). CDR3 length: 15 residues. V was pared by 1 base and J by 3 bases, with 13 bases between. CDR1 MGHRA and CDR2 YSYEKL come from the germline V gene. CDR3 in DNA: TGCGCCAGCAGCCAAGGCCTCCGGGACTTCTACGAGCAGTACTTC. This codes for CASSQGLRDFYEQYF.

The CDR3, as DNA: TGTGCCAGCAGCCCTGGGACAGGGGGAAACTATGGCTACACCTTC. Its protein product is CASSPGTGGNYGYTF. The chain combines TRBV6-1 with TRBJ1-2; 11 bases map to TRBD1. This CDR3 has 15 residues. V lost 6 bases and J lost 2; bases outside the gene matches: 5. CDR1 is MNHNS, CDR2 SASEGT, per germline.

This rearrangement joins TRBV5-4 to TRBJ1-2, with a weak D call TRBD1 (6 bases). V was pared by 5 bases and J by 8 bases, with 16 bases between. CDR1 and CDR2 from the germline V gene are SGHNT and YYREEE (reference sequence). This CDR3 spans 13 amino acids. CDR3 bases: TGTGCCAGCAGTCCGACAGGCCCCAAGGGCTACACCTTC. Protein product: CASSPTGPKGYTF.

V usage is TRBV23-1 and J usage is TRBJ2-7; D is perhaps TRBD1 (5 bases). TRBV23-1 has ORF status, its function being uncertain. The CDR3 sequence is 14 residues long. The V and J ends lost 4 bases and 5 bases respectively, with 15 bases between them. The CDR3 spells CASSLGAVEHEQYF. The CDR3 DNA reads as TGCGCCAGCAGTCTAGGGGCCGTAGAGCACGAGCAGTACTTC.

V usage is TRBV29-1 and J usage is TRBJ2-5, with 8 bases identical to TRBD1. The V gene end was trimmed by 7 bases and the J gene end by 5 bases; junction bases not matched to a gene: 12. Germline V gene lookup returns CDR1 SQVTM and CDR2 ANQGSEA. The CDR3 length is 14 residues. CDR3 in DNA: TGCAGCGCAAGGACAGGGTCCTCAGGGGAGACCCAGTACTTC. Translating gives CSARTGSSGETQYF.

The chain has TRBV19 and TRBJ1-1; D possibly corresponds to TRBD1 (6 bases). CDR1 and CDR2 from the germline V gene are LNHDA and SQIVND (reference sequence). Trimming removed 7 bases from V and 1 base from J, with 10 bases in between. The CDR3 extends over 13 amino acids. DNA for the CDR3: TGTGCCAGTACAGGGGCGGGGAACACTGAAGCTTTCTTT. Its translation is CASTGAGNTEAFF.

This chain links TRBV6-5 with TRBJ2-1, with D perhaps TRBD1 (5 bases). Germline V gene sequence: CDR1 MNHEY, CDR2 SVGAGI. This CDR3 contains 15 residues. V lost 7 bases, J lost 8 bases, and 21 bases lay in between. CDR3 residues: CASTQSVGPDDEQFF. The CDR3 region has the DNA TGTGCCAGCACCCAGTCGGTGGGGCCCGACGATGAGCAGTTCTTC.

The V gene is TRBV28, the J gene TRBJ1-5; no definite D call. V was pared by 2 bases and J by 5 bases, with 13 bases between. The CDR3 length is 15 residues. Per the germline V gene, CDR1 is MDHEN and CDR2 is SYDVKM. The CDR3 DNA sequence: TGTGCCAGCAGTTTACTATCACTGTCGGATCAGCCCCAGCATTTT. Translation: CASSLLSLSDQPQHF.

J is TRBJ1-2 and V is TRBV5-4; 11 positions agree with TRBD1. V shed 4 bases and J 4 bases; nucleotides not matched to a gene: 6. Germline CDR1 and CDR2: SGHNT and YYREEE (reference sequence). The CDR3 has 15 amino acids. The CDR3 DNA reads as TGTGCCAGCAGCACCGCGGGACAGGGGGGCTATGGCTACACCTTC. It is translated as CASSTAGQGGYGYTF.